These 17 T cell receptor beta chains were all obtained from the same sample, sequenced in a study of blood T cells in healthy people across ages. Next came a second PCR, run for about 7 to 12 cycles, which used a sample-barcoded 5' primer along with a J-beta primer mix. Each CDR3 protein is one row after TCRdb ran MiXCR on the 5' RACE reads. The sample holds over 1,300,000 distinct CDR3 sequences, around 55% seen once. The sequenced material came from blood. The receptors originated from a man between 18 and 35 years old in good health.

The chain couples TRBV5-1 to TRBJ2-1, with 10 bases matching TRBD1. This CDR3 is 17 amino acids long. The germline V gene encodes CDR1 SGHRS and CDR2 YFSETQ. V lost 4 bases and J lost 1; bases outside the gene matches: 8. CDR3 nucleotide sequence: TGCGCCAGCAGCCCCCGGGACAGGGGTGGTTCCTACAATGAGCAGTTCTTC. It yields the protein CASSPRDRGGSYNEQFF.

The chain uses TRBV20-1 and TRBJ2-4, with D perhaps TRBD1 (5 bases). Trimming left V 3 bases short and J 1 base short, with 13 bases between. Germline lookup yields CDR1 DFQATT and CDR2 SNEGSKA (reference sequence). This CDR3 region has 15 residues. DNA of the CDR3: TGCAGTGCTAGCCCCAGGGATGGGGCCAAAAACATTCAGTACTTC. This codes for CSASPRDGAKNIQYF.

CDR3 protein: CSAPYNEKLFF. DNA of the CDR3: TGCAGCGCTCCGTATAATGAAAAACTGTTTTTT. The chain carries TRBV29-1 and TRBJ1-4; D gene unclear. V was pared by 7 bases and J by 4 bases, with 7 bases between. Germline V gene data show CDR1 as SQVTM and CDR2 as ANQGSEA. The CDR3 totals 11 residues.

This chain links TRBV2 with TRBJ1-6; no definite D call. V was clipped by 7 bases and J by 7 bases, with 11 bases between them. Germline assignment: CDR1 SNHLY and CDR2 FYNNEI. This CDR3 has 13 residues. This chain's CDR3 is CASTSWENSPLHF. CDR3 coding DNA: TGTGCCAGCACCTCGTGGGAAAATTCACCCCTCCACTTT.

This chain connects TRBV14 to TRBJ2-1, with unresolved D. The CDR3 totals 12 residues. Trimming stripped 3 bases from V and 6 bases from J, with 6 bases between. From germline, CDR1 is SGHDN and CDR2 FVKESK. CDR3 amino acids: CASSHSPNEQFF. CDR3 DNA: TGTGCCAGCAGCCACTCCCCCAATGAGCAGTTCTTC.

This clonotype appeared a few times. CDR3 loop: CASSTLEDTQYF. The CDR3 region has the DNA TGTGCCAGCAGTACACTAGAAGATACGCAGTATTTT. The V call is TRBV12-3 or TRBV12-4, the J call TRBJ2-3; perhaps TRBD2 as D (5 bases). Trimming took 5 bases from V and 5 from J, leaving 8 bases between them. This CDR3 is built from 12 residues.

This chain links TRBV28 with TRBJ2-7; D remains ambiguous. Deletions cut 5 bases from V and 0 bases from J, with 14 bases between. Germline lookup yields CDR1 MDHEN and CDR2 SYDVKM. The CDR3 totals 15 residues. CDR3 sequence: CASSPLSEASYEQYF. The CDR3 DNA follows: TGTGCCAGCAGTCCCCTATCAGAAGCCTCCTACGAGCAGTACTTC.

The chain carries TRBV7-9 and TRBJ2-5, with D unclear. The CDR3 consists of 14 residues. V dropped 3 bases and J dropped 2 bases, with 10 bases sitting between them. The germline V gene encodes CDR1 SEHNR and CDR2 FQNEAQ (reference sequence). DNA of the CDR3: TGTGCCAGCAGCTTTGGGGTTCAACAAGAGACCCAGTACTTC. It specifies CASSFGVQQETQYF.

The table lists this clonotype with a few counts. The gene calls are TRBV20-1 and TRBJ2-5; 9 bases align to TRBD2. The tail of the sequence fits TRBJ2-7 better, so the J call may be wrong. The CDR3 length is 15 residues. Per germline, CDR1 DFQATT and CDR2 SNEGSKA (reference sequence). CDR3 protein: CSARVGGRGTYEQYF. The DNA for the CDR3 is TGCAGTGCTAGAGTTGGCGGGAGGGGTACCTACGAGCAGTACTTC.

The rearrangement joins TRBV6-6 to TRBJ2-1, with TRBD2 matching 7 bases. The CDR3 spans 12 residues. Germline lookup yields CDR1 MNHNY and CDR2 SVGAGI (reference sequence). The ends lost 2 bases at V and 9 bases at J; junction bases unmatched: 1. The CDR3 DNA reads TGTGCCAGCAGTTACGGGGAGGGTGAGCAGTTCTTC. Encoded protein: CASSYGEGEQFF.

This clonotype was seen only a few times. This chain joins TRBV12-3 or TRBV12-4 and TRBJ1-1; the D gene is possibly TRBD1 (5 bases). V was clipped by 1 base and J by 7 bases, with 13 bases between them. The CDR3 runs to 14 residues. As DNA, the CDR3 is TGTGCCAGCAGTTTAGTGCAGGGATCGAGTGAAGCTTTCTTT. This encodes CASSLVQGSSEAFF.

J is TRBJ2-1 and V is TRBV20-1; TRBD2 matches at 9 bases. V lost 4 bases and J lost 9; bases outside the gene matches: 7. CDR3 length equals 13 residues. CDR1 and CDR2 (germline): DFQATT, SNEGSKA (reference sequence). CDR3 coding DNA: TGCAGTGCTAATAATGGACTAGCGACTGAGCAGTTCTTC. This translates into CSANNGLATEQFF.

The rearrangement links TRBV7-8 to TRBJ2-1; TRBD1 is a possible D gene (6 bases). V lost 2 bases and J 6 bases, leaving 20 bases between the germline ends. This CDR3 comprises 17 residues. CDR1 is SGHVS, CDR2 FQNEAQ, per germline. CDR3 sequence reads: CASSLTRPGPGVNEQFF. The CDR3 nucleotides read TGTGCCAGCAGCTTAACCCGACCGGGACCAGGGGTCAATGAGCAGTTCTTC.

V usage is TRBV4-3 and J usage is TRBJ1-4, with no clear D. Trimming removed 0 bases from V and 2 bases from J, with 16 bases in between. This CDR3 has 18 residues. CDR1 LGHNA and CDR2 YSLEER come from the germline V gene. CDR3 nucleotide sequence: TGCGCCAGCAGCCAAGACGCCCAGATAGGGTCGACTAATGAAAAACTGTTTTTT. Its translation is CASSQDAQIGSTNEKLFF.

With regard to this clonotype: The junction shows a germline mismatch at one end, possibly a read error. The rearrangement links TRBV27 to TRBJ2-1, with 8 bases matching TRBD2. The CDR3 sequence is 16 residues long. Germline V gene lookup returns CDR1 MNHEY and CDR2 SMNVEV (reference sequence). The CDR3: CASSKPGLVSYKEQFF. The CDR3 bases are TGTGCCAGCAGTAAGCCGGGACTAGTTTCATACAAGGAGCAGTTCTTC.

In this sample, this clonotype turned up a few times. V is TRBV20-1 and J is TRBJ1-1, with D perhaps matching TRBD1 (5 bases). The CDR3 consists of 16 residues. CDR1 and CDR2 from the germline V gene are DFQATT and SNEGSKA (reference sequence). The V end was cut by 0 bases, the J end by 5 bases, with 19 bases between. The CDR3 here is CSARDVEGLGSTEAFF. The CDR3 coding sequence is TGCAGTGCTAGAGATGTGGAGGGGCTAGGGAGTACTGAAGCTTTCTTT.

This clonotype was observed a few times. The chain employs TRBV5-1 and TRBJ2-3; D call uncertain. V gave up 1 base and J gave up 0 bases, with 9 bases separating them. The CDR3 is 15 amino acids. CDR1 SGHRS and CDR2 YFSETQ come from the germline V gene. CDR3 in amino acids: CASSLRAESTDTQYF. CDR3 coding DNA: TGCGCCAGCAGCTTGCGGGCGGAAAGCACAGATACGCAGTATTTT.